This T cell receptor beta chain was captured in a study of cytomegalovirus exposure and HLA in healthy donors (dated by TCRdb to about 2017). Study-level background: An earlier analysis of 550 to 700 of the donors reported 250 to 300 Gb of sequence data and around 120 million unique TCR beta sequences from 150 million to 200 million T cells. Several DR-DQ haplotypes were treated as single units for association and clustering because of strong linkage in the cohort. To predict cytomegalovirus infection status, the study combined high-throughput TCR immunosequencing, statistical association of individual TCRs with disease status, and machine learning. Genome-wide SNP genotypes for about three fifths of the roughly 670 donors were used in a later genetic analysis, which treated that subset as a discovery cohort. About 300 gigabases of sequencing data and tens of millions of unique TCR sequences made up an early release that covered 500 to 700 HLA-typed donors. Donor age, sex, ethnicity and CMV serostatus were compiled together with the repertoire data. In an earlier analysis of roughly 540 of the donors, high-throughput TCR beta sequencing was used to judge whether each TCR beta V gene segment behaved as functional or pseudogenic. The number of donors typed differed by locus, with about 629-640 for A, B, C, DRB1 and DQB1, over 500 for DQA1, under 610 for DPA1, and approximately 470 for DPB1. Of the approximately 400 genotyped donors, around 81% fell in the genetic ancestry cluster associated with self-reported Caucasian donors. Every repertoire in the discovery cohort had been generated on one and the same sequencing platform. To study patterns of TCR occurrence, a later analysis re-analyzed previously published TCR beta repertoires from hundreds of donors and added high-resolution HLA genotyping. In addition to the first cohort of several hundred subjects, a separate validation cohort of approximately 120 different subjects was used. On average, 235,054 unique TCR beta nucleotide sequences were sequenced per donor among a few hundred genotyped donors of the cohort, with roughly 19% of those sequences being non-productive. HLA typing included class I and class II loci at four-digit resolution. The study aimed to test whether signatures of past pathogen exposure could be identified by cataloging public T cell receptors. The later analysis used no new phenotypic data to find candidate immune exposures, relying instead on TCR beta sequences and their occurrence across donors. The study used immunosequencing to profile the T cell repertoires of more than 650 subjects and linked those repertoires to cytomegalovirus serostatus. Overall results and qualifications from the work: Assigning TCR associations to individual alleles was difficult when HLA alleles, especially DR and DQ, strongly co-occurred. A total of 150 or so TCR beta chains were listed by the study as associated with cytomegalovirus. In this cohort, only TCR beta chains were sequenced, and detectable features were limited by the absence of alpha or paired-chain data. The presence/absence analyses assumed that sequencing depth was roughly uniform across donors, and that assumption may not be true. According to a later genetic analysis, donors in an Asian-associated ancestry cluster had fewer N-insertions in productive TCRs than the roughly 700-donor mean. The authors suggested that the approach could potentially be extended to other disease states and immunological phenotypes. Linkage disequilibrium might explain the correlated functional status among segregating V segments, but an unknown experimental factor could not be ruled out. The classifier was reported to diagnose cytomegalovirus status with high specificity and sensitivity in both the original cohort and the validation cohort. A group of highly shared sequence variants was considered likely to be a technical artifact of the sequencing pipeline. For the cohort, immune exposure information was limited to CMV serostatus. In a later analysis, HLA-associated TCR beta chains were found to be more clonally expanded and to have lower generation probabilities than equally common non-associated chains. Because counts were too low, about 17 rarely observed V segments, including chromosome 9 orphons, were excluded from the earlier analysis of 587 of the donors. A further reported finding was that TCR beta sequences accurately predicted the HLA-A and HLA-B alleles for most subjects in the first cohort. Most CMV-associated TCR beta chains appeared to be HLA-restricted in a later analysis, and the HLA associations seemed to be driven largely by CMV exposure. At a false discovery rate of 0.05, a later analysis linked under 20,000 TCR beta sequences to specific HLA alleles. A few of the identified cytomegalovirus-associated TCR beta chains were confirmed in vitro to be specific for cytomegalovirus antigens. Because some donors lacked HLA typing at each locus, the association tests relied only on the typed subset. A later analysis found that TCR association rates varied across HLA loci, with DRB1 alleles showing the most associated TCRs and HLA-C alleles the fewest. In a later analysis, several top co-occurrence clusters were reported to appear linked to parvovirus B19, influenza, CMV and Epstein-Barr virus. In an earlier analysis of a few hundred of the donors, most TCR beta V segments were observed in productive rearrangements about 90% or about 30% of the time, broadly matching IMGT annotations. A later genetic analysis associated a missense DCLRE1C variant with V-gene and J-gene trimming of TCR beta chains, and an independent cohort replicated the association. Most TCR sequences were observed very rarely across donors, whereas some public TCRs were present in many individuals.

The cohort was made up of around 720 healthy bone marrow donors. At the time of sampling, every cohort member was nominally healthy, though immune exposures that went unrecorded were likely present. CMV serostatus was recorded as positive for about 310 and negative for about half of the 666 cohort members, whereas no CMV serostatus was recorded for the donor in question. A peripheral blood sample was collected from each donor, and TCR beta sequencing was performed on peripheral blood mononuclear cells. The Qiagen DNeasy Blood Extraction Kit was used to extract genomic DNA from the blood cell samples. The library was generated by the immunoSEQ multiplex PCR assay. For the multiplex PCR, a mixture combining 60 forward primers for TCR Vbeta segments and 13 reverse primers for TCR Jbeta segments was used. A multiplex PCR assay on genomic DNA amplified the CDR3 region of rearranged TCR beta genes. The Illumina HiSeq System was used to sequence the amplified TCR beta libraries as 87-base-pair reads. The authors processed their data as follows. Across the 500 to 850 repertoires, a later analysis counted 80 million or so unique TCR beta chains, roughly 11 million of which were shared by at least two donors. Raw reads were error-corrected and collapsed into unique sequences with a nearest-neighbor algorithm that merged closely related sequences to remove PCR and sequencing errors. To assign V, D and J gene segments, CDR3 sequences were aligned to IMGT reference sequences. For a sequence to be retained, a match of at least six nucleotides was required to both a V gene segment and a J gene segment. A rearrangement was called productive if the CDR3 had no stop codons and remained in frame with V and J, and every other rearrangement was called non-productive. CDR3 was defined according to IMGT convention as the region running from the second conserved V-encoded cysteine to the conserved J-encoded phenylalanine. The earlier analysis of some 550 of the donors excluded any sequence lacking an unambiguous match to a single V gene segment. In an earlier analysis of approximately 590 of the donors, a V segment was called functional when productive rearrangements were above 56.7%, and segregating when the standard deviation between donors exceeded 5%. A statistical classification framework was built for diagnosing cytomegalovirus status from the catalog of TCR beta chain sequences. V and J gene assignment, in a later analysis, came from comparing TCR nucleotide sequences with IMGT/GENE-DB human TR gene sequences. Using the TCRdist pipeline, a later analysis assigned CDR3 sequences along with most-parsimonious VDJ recombination scenarios. A later analysis defined each TCR beta chain by its CDR3 amino acid sequence plus V-gene family, and excluded reads lacking a unique V-gene family. To address suspected cross-contamination and a sequencing artifact, a later analysis removed under 600 highly shared, low-generation-probability nucleotide sequences. In a later analysis, a clonal expansion index was calculated for each public chain from normalized within-repertoire ranks of inferred template counts. In a later analysis, generation probabilities were computed with a VDJ recombination model fitted to out-of-frame rearrangements, and the resulting probabilities were checked against IGoR. In a later analysis, TCR-TCR, TCR-HLA and TCR-CMV co-occurrence was scored with hypergeometric tests, and a repertoire-size bias correction was applied to TCR pairs. A later analysis estimated false discovery rates by permuting HLA or CMV assignments 20 times. A later analysis grouped co-occurring TCRs with DBSCAN, adding TCRdist sequence similarity when clustering within HLA-allele-positive subsets. Co-occurrence clustering excluded repertoires with fewer than 30,000 or more than 120,000 public chains, plus five with anomalous nucleotide sharing. This immuneACCESS table, as held by TCRdb, lists in-frame sequences with V and J called but not all clones. Of the missing ones, under half trace to an unresolved V gene in checked studies; the others have no known cause. The DNA gave D and trimming, while V, J and clone size come from that table. A total of over 130,000 clones appear in this sample, around 75% of them only once. Of the sample, 3.5% to 4.5% falls within the top ten clones.

In regard to this clone: Which antigen it targets is not known. No much larger clone is present one base from it, and per-base qualities are unavailable.

Specimen: PBMCs. The TCR originated in a human donor in good health.

The DNA sequence is as follows: TGTGCCAGCAGCTCAGTAGCGGGAGGTCCCACAGATACGCAGTATTTT. Translated, it gives CASSSVAGGPTDTQYF. Here the chain combines TRBV5-4 and TRBJ2-3; TRBD2 matches 10 bases in the middle. From the cysteine up to the phenylalanine, the CDR3 has a length of 16 residues. Only the CDR3 portion is preserved as DNA: 48 bases, with reading frame beginning at the first base. Reading the germline V gene (reference sequence) gives CDR1 SGHNT and CDR2 YYREEE. V loses 3 bases at its end and J loses 2 bases; junction bases beyond the gene matches: 6.